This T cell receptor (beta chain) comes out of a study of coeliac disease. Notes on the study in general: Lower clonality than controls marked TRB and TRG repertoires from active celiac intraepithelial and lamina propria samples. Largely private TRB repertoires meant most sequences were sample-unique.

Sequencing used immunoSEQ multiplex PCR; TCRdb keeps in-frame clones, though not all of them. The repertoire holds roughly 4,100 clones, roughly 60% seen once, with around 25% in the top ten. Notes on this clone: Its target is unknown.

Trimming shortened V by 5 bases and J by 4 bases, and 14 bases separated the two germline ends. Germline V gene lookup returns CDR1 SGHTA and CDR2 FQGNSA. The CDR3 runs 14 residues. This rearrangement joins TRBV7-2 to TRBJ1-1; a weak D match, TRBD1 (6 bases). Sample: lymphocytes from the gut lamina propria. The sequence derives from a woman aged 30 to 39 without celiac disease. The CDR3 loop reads CASSAGVFGTEAFF. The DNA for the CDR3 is TGTGCCAGCAGCGCAGGGGTATTTGGCACTGAAGCTTTCTTT.